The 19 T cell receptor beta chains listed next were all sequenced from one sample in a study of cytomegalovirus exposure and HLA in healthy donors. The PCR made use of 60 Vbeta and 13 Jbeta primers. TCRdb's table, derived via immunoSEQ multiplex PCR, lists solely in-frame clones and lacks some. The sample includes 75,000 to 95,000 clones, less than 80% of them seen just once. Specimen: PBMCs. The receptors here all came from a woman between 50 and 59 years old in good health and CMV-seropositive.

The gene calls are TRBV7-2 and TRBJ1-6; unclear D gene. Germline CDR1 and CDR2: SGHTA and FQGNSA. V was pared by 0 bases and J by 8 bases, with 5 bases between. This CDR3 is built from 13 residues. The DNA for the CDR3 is TGTGCCAGCAGCTTAGCTCAGGATTCACCCCTCCACTTT. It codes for CASSLAQDSPLHF.

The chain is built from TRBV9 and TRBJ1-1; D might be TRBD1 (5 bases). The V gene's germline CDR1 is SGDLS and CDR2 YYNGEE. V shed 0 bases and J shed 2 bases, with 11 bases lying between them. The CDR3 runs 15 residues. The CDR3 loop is CASSVAEGHNTEAFF. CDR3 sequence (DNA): TGTGCCAGCAGCGTAGCTGAAGGACATAACACTGAAGCTTTCTTT.

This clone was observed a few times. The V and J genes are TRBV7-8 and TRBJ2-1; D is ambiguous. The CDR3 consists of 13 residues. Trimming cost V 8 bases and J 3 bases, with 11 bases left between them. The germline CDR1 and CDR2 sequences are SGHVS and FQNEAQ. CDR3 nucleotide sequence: TGTGCCAGCGCCTTGGTTAGCTACAATGAGCAGTTCTTC. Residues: CASALVSYNEQFF. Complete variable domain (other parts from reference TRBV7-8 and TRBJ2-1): GAGVSQSPRYKVAKRGQDVALRCDPISGHVSLFWYQQALGQGPEFLTYFQNEAQLDKSGLPSDRFFAERPEGSVSTLKIQRTQQEDSAVYLCASALVSYNEQFFGPGTRLTVL.

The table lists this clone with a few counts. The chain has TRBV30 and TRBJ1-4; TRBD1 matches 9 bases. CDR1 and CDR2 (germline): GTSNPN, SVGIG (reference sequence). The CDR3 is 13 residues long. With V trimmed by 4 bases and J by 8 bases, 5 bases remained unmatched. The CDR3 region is CAWTGTGQEKLFF. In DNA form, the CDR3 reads TGTGCCTGGACCGGGACAGGGCAGGAAAAACTGTTTTTT.

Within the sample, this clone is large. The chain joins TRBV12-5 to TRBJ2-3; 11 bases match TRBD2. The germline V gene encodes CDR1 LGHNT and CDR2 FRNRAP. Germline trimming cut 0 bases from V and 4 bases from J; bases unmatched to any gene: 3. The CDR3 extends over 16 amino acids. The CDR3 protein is CASGLVKTSGADTQYF. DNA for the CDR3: TGTGCTAGTGGTTTGGTAAAGACTAGCGGGGCAGATACGCAGTATTTT.

CDR3 sequence (DNA): TGTGCCAGCAAAACGCCCCAGGGCACTCACACCTTC. This sequence encodes CASKTPQGTHTF. This rearrangement joins TRBV7-2 to TRBJ1-2; the D gene is possibly TRBD1 (5 bases). CDR3 size: 12 residues. V lost 7 bases, J lost 12 bases, and 18 bases lay in between. The germline gives CDR1 SGHTA, CDR2 FQGNSA.

Here the CDR3 reads CASSKGQGSGYEQYF. CDR3 sequence (DNA): TGTGCCAGCAGCAAGGGACAGGGTTCGGGCTACGAGCAGTACTTC. The rearrangement links TRBV7-9 to TRBJ2-7, with TRBD1 matching 9 bases. J gave up 3 bases and V 5 bases, and 8 bases lay outside the gene matches. Germline values: CDR1 SEHNR, CDR2 FQNEAQ (reference sequence). The CDR3 has 15 amino acids.

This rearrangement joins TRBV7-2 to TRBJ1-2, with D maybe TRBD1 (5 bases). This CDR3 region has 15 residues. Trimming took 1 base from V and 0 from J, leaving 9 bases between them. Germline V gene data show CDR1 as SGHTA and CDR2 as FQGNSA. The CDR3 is CASSLVVRANYGYTF. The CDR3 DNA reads TGTGCCAGCAGCTTAGTGGTCAGGGCTAACTATGGCTACACCTTC.

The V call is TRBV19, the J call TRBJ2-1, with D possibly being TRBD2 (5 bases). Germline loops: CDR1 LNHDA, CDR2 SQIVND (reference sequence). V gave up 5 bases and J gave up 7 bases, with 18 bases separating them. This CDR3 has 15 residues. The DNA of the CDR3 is TGTGCCAGTAGTCCGGGGTACACCTTGATTAATGAGCAGTTCTTC. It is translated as CASSPGYTLINEQFF.

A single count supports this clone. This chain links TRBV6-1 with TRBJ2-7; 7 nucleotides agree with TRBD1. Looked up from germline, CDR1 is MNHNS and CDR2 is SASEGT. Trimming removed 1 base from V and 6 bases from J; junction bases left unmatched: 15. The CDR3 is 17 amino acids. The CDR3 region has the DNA TGTGCCAGCAGTGAAGAAACAGGGGAGAGGGGGTATACCGAGCAGTACTTC. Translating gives CASSEETGERGYTEQYF.

CDR3 protein: CASKSGQGRNYGYTF. The CDR3 DNA follows: TGTGCCAGCAAGTCCGGACAGGGGAGAAACTATGGCTACACCTTC. The chain combines TRBV27 with TRBJ1-2; TRBD1 aligns across 9 bases. Germline loops: CDR1 MNHEY, CDR2 SMNVEV (reference sequence). This CDR3 has 15 amino acids. Unmatched junction bases numbered 8, after V lost 7 bases and J lost 2 bases.

The CDR3 is CASSQAGDEKLFF. The CDR3 bases are TGCGCCAGCAGCCAAGCAGGGGATGAAAAACTGTTTTTT. The chain uses TRBV4-1 and TRBJ1-4; D might be TRBD1 (6 bases). This CDR3 comprises 13 residues. The V gene's germline CDR1 is MGHRA and CDR2 YSYEKL. Deletions cut 1 base from V and 6 bases from J, with 6 bases between.

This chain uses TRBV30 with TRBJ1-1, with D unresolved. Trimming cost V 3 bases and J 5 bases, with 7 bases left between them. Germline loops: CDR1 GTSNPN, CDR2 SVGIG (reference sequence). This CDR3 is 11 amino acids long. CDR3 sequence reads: CAWSLTTEAFF. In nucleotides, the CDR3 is TGTGCCTGGAGCCTAACGACTGAAGCTTTCTTT.

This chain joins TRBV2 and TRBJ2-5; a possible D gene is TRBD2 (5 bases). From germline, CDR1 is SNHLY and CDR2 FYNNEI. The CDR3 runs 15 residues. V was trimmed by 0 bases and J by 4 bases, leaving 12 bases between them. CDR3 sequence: CASSEATYGGETQYF. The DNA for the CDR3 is TGTGCCAGCAGTGAAGCGACGTACGGAGGAGAGACCCAGTACTTC.

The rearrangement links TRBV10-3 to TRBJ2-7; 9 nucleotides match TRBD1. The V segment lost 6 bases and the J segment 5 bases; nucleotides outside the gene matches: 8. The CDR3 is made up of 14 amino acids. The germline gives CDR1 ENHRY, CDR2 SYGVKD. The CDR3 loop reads CAISNTGTGNEQYF. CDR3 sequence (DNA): TGTGCCATCAGCAATACCGGGACAGGGAACGAGCAGTACTTC.

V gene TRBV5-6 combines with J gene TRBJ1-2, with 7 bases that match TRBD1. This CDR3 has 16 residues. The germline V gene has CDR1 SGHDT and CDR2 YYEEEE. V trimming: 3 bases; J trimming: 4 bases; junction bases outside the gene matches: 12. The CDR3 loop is CASSSHAQGEVYGYTF. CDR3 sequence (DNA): TGTGCCAGCAGCTCGCATGCCCAGGGGGAGGTCTATGGCTACACCTTC.

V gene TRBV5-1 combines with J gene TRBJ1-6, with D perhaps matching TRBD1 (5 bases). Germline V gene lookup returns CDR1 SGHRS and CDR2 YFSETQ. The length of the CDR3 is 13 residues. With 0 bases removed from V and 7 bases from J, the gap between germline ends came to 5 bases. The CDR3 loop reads CASSLGQNSPLHF. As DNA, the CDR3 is TGCGCCAGCAGCTTGGGACAGAATTCACCCCTCCACTTT.

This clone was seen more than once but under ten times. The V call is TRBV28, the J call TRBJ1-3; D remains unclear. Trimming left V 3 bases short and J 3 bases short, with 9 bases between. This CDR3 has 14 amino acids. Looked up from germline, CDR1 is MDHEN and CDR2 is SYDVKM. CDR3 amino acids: CASSLSPSGNTIYF. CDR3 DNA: TGTGCCAGCAGTTTGTCCCCCAGTGGAAACACCATATATTTT. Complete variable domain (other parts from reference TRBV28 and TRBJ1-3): DVKVTQSSRYLVKRTGEKVFLECVQDMDHENMFWYRQDPGLGLRLIYFSYDVKMKEKGDIPEGYSVSREKKERFSLILESASTNQTSMYLCASSLSPSGNTIYFGEGSWLTVV.

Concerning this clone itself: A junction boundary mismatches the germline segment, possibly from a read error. Here the CDR3 DNA reads TGTTCCAGCAGCCACGGAGCCTACGAGCAGTACTTC. Translating it yields CSSSHGAYEQYF. V usage is TRBV7-9 and J usage is TRBJ2-7; the D is unclear. The CDR3 is 12 amino acids. Germline CDR1 and CDR2: SEHNR and FQNEAQ (reference sequence).